Presented here are 12 T cell receptor beta chains from one specimen sequenced in a study of blood T cell repertoires in COVID-19. Sequencing used immunoSEQ multiplex PCR; TCRdb keeps in-frame clones, though not all of them. The repertoire has roughly 270,000 clones, 75% to 90% of them found once; the top ten carry 2% to 3%. Sequencing used PBMCs or T cells enriched from blood (not recorded which). These TCRs come from a woman aged 45-65 years who had recovered from COVID-19.

The V call is TRBV29-1, the J call TRBJ1-4; the match to TRBD1 covers 9 bases. The germline CDR1 and CDR2 sequences are SQVTM and ANQGSEA. Trimming cost V 1 base and J 5 bases; bases outside gene matches: 2. This CDR3 has 14 amino acids. CDR3 nucleotides: TGCAGCGTTGAAGTAGGGACAGGGAATGAAAAACTGTTTTTT. This gives the protein CSVEVGTGNEKLFF.

This clone was seen more than once but under ten times. The chain carries TRBV7-9 and TRBJ1-5; perhaps TRBD1 as D (5 bases). Per the germline V gene, CDR1 is SEHNR and CDR2 is FQNEAQ (reference sequence). V dropped 2 bases and J dropped 6 bases, with 8 bases sitting between them. CDR3 length: 13 amino acids. The CDR3 coding sequence is TGTGCCAGCAGCTTAAACACAGGTCAGCCCCAGCATTTT. Protein product: CASSLNTGQPQHF.

In this sample, this clone turned up a few times. The chain links TRBV19 to TRBJ1-1, with D tentatively TRBD1 (5 bases). The V end was cut by 1 base, the J end by 6 bases, with 12 bases between. Germline CDR1 reads LNHDA; CDR2 reads SQIVND (reference sequence). CDR3 length: 14 residues. The CDR3 reads CASSIGGGGPEAFF. The CDR3 DNA reads TGTGCCAGTAGTATAGGCGGGGGAGGGCCTGAAGCTTTCTTT. Using reference TRBV19 and TRBJ1-1 for the parts outside the CDR3, the full variable domain is DGGITQSPKYLFRKEGQNVTLSCEQNLNHDAMYWYRQDPGQGLRLIYYSQIVNDFQKGDIAEGYSVSREKKESFPLTVTSAQKNPTAFYLCASSIGGGGPEAFFGQGTRLTVV.

V gene TRBV19 combines with J gene TRBJ1-2, with unresolved D. CDR1 is LNHDA, CDR2 SQIVND, per germline (reference sequence). The germline V and J ends were trimmed by 6 bases and 6 bases, with 14 bases remaining between them. This CDR3 contains 13 residues. The chain's CDR3 is CASSTLNINGYTF. CDR3 DNA sequence: TGTGCCAGTAGCACTCTTAATATAAATGGCTACACCTTC.

This clone has just a few counts. The gene calls are TRBV5-1 and TRBJ2-4; D is perhaps TRBD1 (5 bases). The CDR3 covers 13 residues. Trimming pared 8 bases from V and 12 bases from J, leaving 21 bases between. Germline lookup yields CDR1 SGHRS and CDR2 YFSETQ. The CDR3 DNA follows: TGCGCCAGTAAAGACCCCCCAGGGCTCGGTCAGTACTTC. Its translation: CASKDPPGLGQYF.

The chain joins TRBV18 to TRBJ1-5; tentative D call: TRBD1 (5 bases). V lost 5 bases and J 1 base, leaving 12 bases between the germline ends. The germline gives CDR1 KGHSH, CDR2 LQKENI. This CDR3 is 15 amino acids long. CDR3 sequence (DNA): TGTGCCAGCTCAGCACAGGCAGCGAGCAATCAGCCCCAGCATTTT. As protein: CASSAQAASNQPQHF.

The chain links TRBV27 to TRBJ1-1, with TRBD1 matching 9 bases. The CDR3 runs 14 residues. The V and J ends lost 5 bases and 4 bases, in that order; junction bases with no gene match: 5. CDR1 is MNHEY and CDR2 is SMNVEV in the germline V gene (reference sequence). The CDR3 coding sequence is TGTGCCAGCAGTGGGACAGGGTTGATCACTGAAGCTTTCTTT. Translated, it gives CASSGTGLITEAFF.

The chain employs TRBV7-2 and TRBJ1-3; 8 bases agree with TRBD1. CDR3 size: 16 residues. Germline CDR1 and CDR2: SGHTA and FQGNSA. The junction had 10 bases not matched to a gene; V was cut back by 5 bases and J by 4 bases. The CDR3: CASSLSRQGKGNTIYF. The CDR3 coding sequence is TGTGCCAGCAGCCTTAGCAGACAGGGGAAGGGAAACACCATATATTTT. The whole variable domain, remainder taken from reference TRBV7-2 and TRBJ1-3, is GAGVSQSPSNKVTEKGKDVELRCDPISGHTALYWYRQSLGQGLEFLIYFQGNSAPDKSGLPSDRFSAERTGGSVSTLTIQRTQQEDSAVYLCASSLSRQGKGNTIYFGEGSWLTVV.

The rearrangement links TRBV15 to TRBJ2-7, with a weak D call TRBD2 (6 bases). This CDR3 has 15 residues. The V end lost 0 bases, the J end lost 1 base, and 10 bases lay between the germline ends. Looked up from germline, CDR1 is LNHNV and CDR2 is YYDKDF (reference sequence). CDR3 coding DNA: TGTGCCACCAGCAGAGAGGCTAGCGAGTCCTACGAGCAGTACTTC. Its translation: CATSREASESYEQYF.

The chain employs TRBV7-2 and TRBJ2-1; D might be TRBD2 (5 bases). From germline, CDR1 is SGHTA and CDR2 FQGNSA. Trimming took 5 bases from V and 3 from J, leaving 11 bases between them. The length of the CDR3 is 14 residues. DNA of the CDR3: TGTGCCAGCAGCCCACTGGGGAGCTACAATGAGCAGTTCTTC. Translating gives CASSPLGSYNEQFF.

This clone was seen a handful of times. DNA of the CDR3: TGTGCCTGGAGTGTACGCAGACAGGGAAGGGATAGAGGGGAAAAACTGTTTTTT. Translating gives CAWSVRRQGRDRGEKLFF. The chain combines TRBV30 with TRBJ1-4; TRBD1 aligns across 7 bases. V was pared by 0 bases and J by 8 bases, with 18 bases of the junction left unmatched. The CDR3 is 18 amino acids. Germline CDR1 reads GTSNPN; CDR2 reads SVGIG (reference sequence).

The chain has TRBV7-9 and TRBJ2-7, with D possibly matching TRBD1 (6 bases). Trimming pared 8 bases from V and 5 bases from J, leaving 13 bases between. Germline V gene data show CDR1 as SEHNR and CDR2 as FQNEAQ (reference sequence). This CDR3 has 12 residues. CDR3 protein: CASREQGDEQYF. The CDR3 coding sequence is TGTGCCAGCCGCGAACAGGGAGACGAGCAGTACTTC.